A single sample is the source of the 28 T cell receptor beta chains below, sequenced in a study of patients and donors after allogeneic stem cell transplantation (dated by TCRdb to the early 2020s). The library relied on RT-PCR. Instrument used: NextSeq 550. The raw public reads went through TCRdb reprocessing: fastp at Q25, MiXCR clone calling, in-frame beta chains kept. Under each unique CDR3 protein, matching rows form one entry showing the most common genes and DNA. The sample contains roughly 940,000 distinct CDR3 sequences, roughly 18% of them found a single time. The ten most abundant clones make up 6% of the sample. The source material was blood, either unsorted or a sorted T cell fraction (not recorded which). The receptors shown here come from a human donor who was either an allogeneic HSCT recipient or a stem cell or donor lymphocyte infusion donor (not recorded which). It is not recorded whose cells these are; they may come from a transplant donor.

This clonotype showed up many times. This chain uses TRBV20-1 with TRBJ1-1; 9 nucleotides align to TRBD1. Germline CDR1 and CDR2: DFQATT and SNEGSKA (reference sequence). The trim removed 5 bases at V and 6 bases at J, leaving 4 bases unmatched. The CDR3 contains 12 residues. The CDR3 sequence is CSAGTGISEAFF. The CDR3 nucleotides read TGCAGTGCTGGGACAGGGATTTCTGAAGCTTTCTTT.

This clonotype was counted between two and nine times. The chain's CDR3 is CASSRDGQETQYF. The DNA for the CDR3 is TGTGCCAGCAGTAGGGACGGCCAAGAGACCCAGTACTTC. The chain links TRBV27 to TRBJ2-5; D could derive from TRBD1 or TRBD2 (5 bases each). V was trimmed by 5 bases and J by 1 base, leaving 8 bases between them. Germline-derived CDR1 and CDR2 are MNHEY and SMNVEV (reference sequence). The CDR3 totals 13 residues.

The chain is built from TRBV24-1 and TRBJ1-1, with 7 bases aligning to TRBD1. Looked up from germline, CDR1 is KGHDR and CDR2 is SFDVKD. V lost 7 bases, J lost 4 bases, and 8 bases stayed unmatched. The CDR3 length is 14 residues. The CDR3 region is CATSLTGRTTEAFF. CDR3 in DNA: TGTGCCACCAGCCTGACAGGGAGAACCACTGAAGCTTTCTTT.

This clonotype showed up just a few times. This chain connects TRBV20-1 to TRBJ1-2, with TRBD1 matching 7 bases. The trim removed 1 base at V and 3 bases at J, leaving 5 bases unmatched. From germline, CDR1 is DFQATT and CDR2 SNEGSKA (reference sequence). The CDR3 covers 14 residues. CDR3 sequence reads: CSARAAGQHYGYTF. The CDR3 DNA sequence: TGCAGTGCTAGAGCTGCGGGACAGCACTATGGCTACACCTTC.

This clonotype was picked up many times. The rearrangement links TRBV12-3 or TRBV12-4 to TRBJ1-1, with D possibly matching TRBD1 (5 bases). The CDR3 consists of 14 residues. The ends were cut back, 7 bases at V and 2 bases at J, with 14 bases in the middle. This chain's CDR3 is CASKPGSLNTEAFF. The CDR3, as DNA: TGTGCCAGCAAACCAGGGTCATTAAACACTGAAGCTTTCTTT.

This clonotype was observed a handful of times. The chain employs TRBV12-3 or TRBV12-4 and TRBJ1-6; D not resolved. The CDR3 sequence is 16 residues long. Trimming took off 6 bases at V and 0 bases at J, with 12 bases between the two ends. The CDR3 loop is CASRATSSSYNSPLHF. In DNA, the CDR3 is TGTGCCAGCAGGGCTACATCGAGCTCCTATAATTCACCCCTCCACTTT.

This clonotype was seen a few times. The chain employs TRBV5-1 and TRBJ2-1, with D possibly being TRBD1 or TRBD2 (5 bases each). Trimming took off 4 bases at V and 6 bases at J, with 14 bases between the two ends. CDR3 length equals 14 residues. Per the germline V gene, CDR1 is SGHRS and CDR2 is YFSETQ. CDR3 protein: CASSPRDPLNEQFF. CDR3 in DNA: TGCGCCAGCAGCCCCCGGGACCCGCTCAATGAGCAGTTCTTC.

This clonotype was picked up a small number of times. This chain uses TRBV20-1 with TRBJ1-1; the D gene is possibly TRBD1 (5 bases). V gave up 3 bases and J gave up 4 bases, with 15 bases separating them. CDR1 and CDR2 from the germline V gene are DFQATT and SNEGSKA (reference sequence). The CDR3 is 14 amino acids. CDR3 sequence reads: CSARGPRIATEAFF. The CDR3 nucleotides are TGCAGTGCTAGGGGGCCGCGGATAGCCACTGAAGCTTTCTTT.

V is TRBV12-3 or TRBV12-4 and J is TRBJ2-5; 12 bases are shared with TRBD1. Trimming cost V 4 bases and J 4 bases; bases outside gene matches: 7. The CDR3 totals 16 residues. CDR3 nucleotide sequence: TGTGCCAGCAGTTCGACCGGGACAGGGGGCAGAGAGACCCAGTACTTC. Encoded protein: CASSSTGTGGRETQYF.

This clonotype occurred a few times. This rearrangement joins TRBV20-1 to TRBJ1-5; 11 nucleotides match TRBD1. The CDR3 sequence is 15 residues long. J lost 3 bases, V lost 4 bases, and 5 bases had no gene match. The germline V gene has CDR1 DFQATT and CDR2 SNEGSKA (reference sequence). CDR3: CSAMGQGEINQPQHF. CDR3 coding DNA: TGCAGTGCTATGGGACAGGGGGAAATCAATCAGCCCCAGCATTTT.

This clonotype was observed a few times. The J gene is TRBJ1-4, the V gene TRBV4-3; no reliable D call. Germline assignment: CDR1 LGHNA and CDR2 YSLEER. The CDR3 sequence is 14 residues long. V was clipped by 3 bases and J by 3 bases, with 8 bases between them. Here the CDR3 DNA reads TGCGCCAGCAGCCACAGCATATCTAATGAAAAACTGTTTTTT. Translation: CASSHSISNEKLFF.

This clonotype was found many times. CDR3 in amino acids: CAWIGQSNNSPLHF. The CDR3 DNA follows: TGTGCCTGGATTGGACAATCAAATAATTCACCCCTCCACTTT. The chain combines TRBV30 with TRBJ1-6, with a weak D call TRBD1 (5 bases). Germline CDR1 reads GTSNPN; CDR2 reads SVGIG (reference sequence). Trimming took off 4 bases at V and 5 bases at J, with 12 bases between the two ends. The CDR3 sequence is 14 residues long.

The CDR3 loop reads CSASRFGLGADTQYF. The CDR3 nucleotides are TGCAGTGCTAGTAGGTTCGGCCTCGGAGCAGATACGCAGTATTTT. The rearrangement uses TRBV20-1 and TRBJ2-3; D gene ambiguous. The CDR3 covers 15 residues. V lost 3 bases to trimming and J lost 4 bases, with 17 bases between them. The germline V gene encodes CDR1 DFQATT and CDR2 SNEGSKA (reference sequence).

Only a few counts were recorded for this clonotype. CDR3 in DNA: TGTGCCAGCAGTTACTTGCCTCTAGCCAAAAACATTCAGTACTTC. Translation gives CASSYLPLAKNIQYF. The V call is TRBV6-5, the J call TRBJ2-4; D is unclear. The CDR3 has 15 amino acids. From germline, CDR1 is MNHEY and CDR2 SVGAGI. V lost 1 base to trimming and J lost 0 bases, with 7 bases between them.

The CDR3 is CATELGPYNEQFF. CDR3 in DNA: TGTGCCACCGAACTAGGACCCTACAATGAGCAGTTCTTC. This chain joins TRBV6-2 or TRBV6-3 and TRBJ2-1, with D perhaps TRBD2 (5 bases). V was clipped by 10 bases and J by 2 bases, with 12 bases between them. The CDR3 has 13 residues. Looked up from germline, CDR1 is MNHEY and CDR2 is SVGEGT.

The V gene is TRBV12-3 or TRBV12-4, the J gene TRBJ2-1; D is undetermined. This CDR3 is 16 amino acids long. V shed 5 bases and J shed 1 base, with 15 bases lying between them. CDR3 DNA sequence: TGTGCCAGCAGTCCCTCCCCAGATCCTTCCTACAATGAGCAGTTCTTC. As protein: CASSPSPDPSYNEQFF.

This clonotype was seen more than once but under ten times. This chain joins TRBV5-6 and TRBJ2-3, with 7 bases fitting TRBD2. The CDR3 has 16 amino acids. The germline V gene encodes CDR1 SGHDT and CDR2 YYEEEE. Germline trimming cut 4 bases from V and 1 base from J; bases unmatched to any gene: 9. The CDR3: CASSPRGRARTDTQYF. CDR3 sequence (DNA): TGTGCCAGCAGCCCTCGAGGGAGGGCCCGCACAGATACGCAGTATTTT.

The chain joins TRBV5-5 to TRBJ1-2; 9 nucleotides match TRBD1. The germline V gene encodes CDR1 SGHKS and CDR2 YYEKEE (reference sequence). The CDR3 length is 16 residues. After removal of 2 bases from V and 3 bases from J, the junction contained 8 bases not matched to a gene. The CDR3 DNA sequence: TGTGCCAGCAGCTTAAGACCGGGACAGGGCGACTATGGCTACACCTTC. It encodes CASSLRPGQGDYGYTF. Drawing the rest from reference TRBV5-5 and TRBJ1-2, the complete variable domain is DAGVTQSPTHLIKTRGQQVTLRCSPISGHKSVSWYQQVLGQGPQFIFQYYEKEERGRGNFPDRFSARQFPNYSSELNVNALLLGDSALYLCASSLRPGQGDYGYTFGSGTRLTVV.

This clonotype was picked up a small number of times. The V gene is TRBV5-6, the J gene TRBJ2-2; tentatively, D is TRBD1 (6 bases). Germline-derived CDR1 and CDR2 are SGHDT and YYEEEE. Trimming pared 4 bases from V and 7 bases from J, leaving 14 bases between. This CDR3 is built from 14 residues. The DNA of the CDR3 is TGTGCCAGCAGCGCCACAGGGTTGGGCGGGGAGCTGTTTTTT. This gives the protein CASSATGLGGELFF.

V gene TRBV23-1 combines with J gene TRBJ1-1; maybe TRBD1 (6 bases). TRBV23-1 falls under the ORF class, with uncertain function. V lost 3 bases and J lost 0, with 11 bases in between. The CDR3 loop spans 15 amino acids. The CDR3 bases are TGCGCCAGCAGTCATTTGGACAGCTTGAACACTGAAGCTTTCTTT. It codes for CASSHLDSLNTEAFF.

This clonotype has just a few counts. The rearrangement links TRBV4-1 to TRBJ2-3; D remains ambiguous. CDR1 is MGHRA and CDR2 is YSYEKL in the germline V gene. The V end was cut by 1 base, the J end by 8 bases, with 16 bases between. The CDR3 has 15 amino acids. As DNA, the CDR3 is TGCGCCAGCAGCCAAGCCAGAAGCGCCGCCGGTACGCAGTATTTT. It yields the protein CASSQARSAAGTQYF.

The chain carries TRBV20-1 and TRBJ1-1; TRBD1 matches 7 bases. CDR1 and CDR2 (germline): DFQATT, SNEGSKA (reference sequence). The CDR3 is 14 residues long. J was trimmed by 1 base and V by 3 bases; bases with no gene match: 5. DNA of the CDR3: TGCAGTGCTAGTTGGGACAGCTCGAACACTGAAGCTTTCTTT. It translates to CSASWDSSNTEAFF.

V gene TRBV10-3 combines with J gene TRBJ2-7, with TRBD2 identical over 10 bases. The V and J ends lost 8 bases and 4 bases, in that order; junction bases with no gene match: 11. The germline CDR1 and CDR2 sequences are ENHRY and SYGVKD. The CDR3 loop spans 15 amino acids. CDR3 DNA: TGTGCCATCGGTGGTAAGCGGGAGGGCCAATACGAGCAGTACTTC. Its translation is CAIGGKREGQYEQYF.

The chain links TRBV20-1 to TRBJ2-2, with 10 nucleotides matching TRBD2. Losses at the gene ends were 0 bases for V and 2 bases for J; bases not matched to a gene: 6. This CDR3 has 17 amino acids. Germline assignment: CDR1 DFQATT and CDR2 SNEGSKA (reference sequence). CDR3 protein: CSARDSGGPLNTGELFF. The CDR3, as DNA: TGCAGTGCTAGAGATAGCGGGGGGCCCCTTAACACCGGGGAGCTGTTTTTT.

CDR3 in DNA: TGTGCCACCAGGTATTCCAATGAGCAGTTCTTC. This codes for CATRYSNEQFF. The V gene is TRBV24-1, the J gene TRBJ2-1; D ambiguous. V lost 7 bases and J lost 6, with 6 bases in between. Germline V gives CDR1 KGHDR, CDR2 SFDVKD. The CDR3 consists of 11 residues.

J is TRBJ2-5 and V is TRBV5-1; 8 nucleotides line up with TRBD2. Germline values: CDR1 SGHRS, CDR2 YFSETQ. The CDR3 runs 16 residues. J was trimmed by 5 bases and V by 0 bases; bases with no gene match: 9. The CDR3 region has the DNA TGCGCCAGCAGCTTGGAAGGGAGCGGGAGCAAGGAGACCCAGTACTTC. Translated: CASSLEGSGSKETQYF.

In its sample, this clonotype was seen a few times. This chain joins TRBV5-1 and TRBJ1-2; TRBD1 aligns across 9 bases. V lost 8 bases to trimming and J lost 3 bases; unmatched junction nucleotides: 14. CDR3 length equals 16 residues. The germline gives CDR1 SGHRS, CDR2 YFSETQ. The CDR3 region is CASRLEPGQGHYGYTF. The CDR3 DNA sequence: TGCGCCAGTCGACTTGAACCGGGACAGGGACACTATGGCTACACCTTC.

This chain joins TRBV21-1 and TRBJ2-5; the D call of TRBD2 is as the table states it, not checked on the DNA. TRBV21-1 is assigned pseudogene status. This CDR3 is 15 amino acids long. The CDR3 loop reads CASSKTTSGQETQYF. CDR3 DNA sequence: TGTGCCAGCAGCAAAACAACTAGCGGACAAGAGACCCAGTACTTC.